This T cell receptor beta chain came from a study of T cells after yellow fever vaccination. In making TCR cDNA, 5'RACE template switching added a universal primer site and UMIs to it. Each CDR3 protein is one row after TCRdb ran MiXCR on the 5' RACE reads. Here the sample spans around 350,000 distinct CDR3 sequences, roughly 10% being singletons. General observations from the study: Subsequent to the booster, the majority of primary-vaccination clones reappeared (around 96% CD4, around 85% CD8).

This clonotype appeared a few times. Its antigen is undetermined. Germline CDR1 is SGHDN and CDR2 is FVKESK. The CDR3 has 16 residues. J was trimmed by 3 bases and V by 4 bases; bases with no gene match: 9. The V and J genes are TRBV14 and TRBJ1-2, with 9 bases matching TRBD1. The sample consisted of PBMCs, taken on the day of the first yellow fever vaccination. The receptor comes from a young man who received the YFV17D yellow fever vaccine. As DNA, the CDR3 is TGTGCCAGCAGCCCGAATCCGGGACAGGGTGACTATGGCTACACCTTC. Translating it yields CASSPNPGQGDYGYTF.